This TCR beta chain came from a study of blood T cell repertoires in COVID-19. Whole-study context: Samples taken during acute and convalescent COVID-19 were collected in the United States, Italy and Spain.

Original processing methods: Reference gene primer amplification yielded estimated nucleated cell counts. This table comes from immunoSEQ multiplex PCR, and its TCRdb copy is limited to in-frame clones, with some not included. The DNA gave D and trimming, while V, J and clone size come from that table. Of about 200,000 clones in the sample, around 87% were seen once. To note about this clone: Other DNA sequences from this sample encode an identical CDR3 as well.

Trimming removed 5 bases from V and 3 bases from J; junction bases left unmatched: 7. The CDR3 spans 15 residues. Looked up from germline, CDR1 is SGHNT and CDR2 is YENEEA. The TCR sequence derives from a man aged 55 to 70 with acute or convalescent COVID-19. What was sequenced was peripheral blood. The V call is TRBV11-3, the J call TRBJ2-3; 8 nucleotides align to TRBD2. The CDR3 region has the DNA TGTGCCAGCAGCCCCGGCGGGGGGCCAACAGATACGCAGTATTTT. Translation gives CASSPGGGPTDTQYF.